Sequencing of this TCR beta chain was carried out in a study of blood T cells in healthy people across ages. Study in general: Researchers report that template switching captured about one barcoded beta molecule per two T cells.

As regards this clonotype: What it recognizes is unknown.

Study results and limitations: A roughly linear age-dependent decrease characterized TCR beta diversity per million T cells.

The CDR3 covers 10 residues. V lost 8 bases and J 9 bases, leaving 10 bases between the germline ends. The V gene's germline CDR1 is MNHEY and CDR2 SVGEGT. A second PCR of roughly 7 to 11 cycles used a sample-barcoded 5' primer and a J-beta primer mix. TCRdb fed the 5' RACE reads into MiXCR, producing one record per CDR3 protein. The sample records roughly 1,700,000 distinct CDR3 sequences, 28% being singletons. Donors ranged from about 6 to 95 years old and were healthy Caucasians in Russia. This receptor was taken from a young woman in good health. The sequencing sample was made of blood. The chain uses TRBV6-2 or TRBV6-3 and TRBJ1-2, with D unclear. CDR3 loop: CASFRVRYTF. Here the CDR3 DNA reads TGTGCCAGCTTTCGGGTCCGCTACACCTTC.